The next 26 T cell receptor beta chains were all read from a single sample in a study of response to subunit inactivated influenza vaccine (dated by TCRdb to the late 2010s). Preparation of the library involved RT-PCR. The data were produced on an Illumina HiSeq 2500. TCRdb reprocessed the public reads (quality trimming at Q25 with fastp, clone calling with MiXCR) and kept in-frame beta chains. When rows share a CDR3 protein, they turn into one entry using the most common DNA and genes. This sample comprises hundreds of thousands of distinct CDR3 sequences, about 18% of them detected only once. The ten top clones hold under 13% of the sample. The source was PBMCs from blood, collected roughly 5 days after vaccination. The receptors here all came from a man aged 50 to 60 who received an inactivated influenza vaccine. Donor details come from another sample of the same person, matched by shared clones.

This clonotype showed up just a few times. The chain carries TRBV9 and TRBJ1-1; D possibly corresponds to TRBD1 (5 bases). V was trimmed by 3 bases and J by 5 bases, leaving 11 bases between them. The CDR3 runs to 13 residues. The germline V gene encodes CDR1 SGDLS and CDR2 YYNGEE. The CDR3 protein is CASSAAGWTEAFF. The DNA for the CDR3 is TGTGCCAGCAGCGCCGCAGGGTGGACTGAAGCTTTCTTT.

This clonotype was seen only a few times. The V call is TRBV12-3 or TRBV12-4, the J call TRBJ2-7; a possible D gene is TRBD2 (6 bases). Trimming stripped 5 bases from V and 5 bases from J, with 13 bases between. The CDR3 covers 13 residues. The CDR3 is CASSPRDFNEQYF. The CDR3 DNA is TGTGCCAGCAGTCCACGGGACTTCAACGAGCAGTACTTC.

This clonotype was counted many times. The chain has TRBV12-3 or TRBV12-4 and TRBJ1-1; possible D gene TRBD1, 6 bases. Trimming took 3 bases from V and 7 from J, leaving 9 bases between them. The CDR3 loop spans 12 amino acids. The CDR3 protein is CASSLGAGEAFF. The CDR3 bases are TGTGCCAGCAGTTTGGGGGCTGGTGAAGCTTTCTTT.

In DNA, the CDR3 is TGCGCCAGCAGGCCCGCTCCCGGCAGCGCTAACTATGGCTACACCTTC. This translates into CASRPAPGSANYGYTF. The rearrangement links TRBV5-1 to TRBJ1-2; D remains ambiguous. The CDR3 extends over 16 amino acids. Deletions cut 5 bases from V and 0 bases from J, with 17 bases between. Germline CDR1 reads SGHRS; CDR2 reads YFSETQ.

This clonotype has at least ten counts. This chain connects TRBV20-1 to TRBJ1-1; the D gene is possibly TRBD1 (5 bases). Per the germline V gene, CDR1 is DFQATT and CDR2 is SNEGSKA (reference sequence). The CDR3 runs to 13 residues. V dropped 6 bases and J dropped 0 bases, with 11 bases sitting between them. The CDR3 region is CSARAVMNTEAFF. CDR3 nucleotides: TGCAGTGCCAGGGCTGTTATGAACACTGAAGCTTTCTTT.

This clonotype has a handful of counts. This CDR3 reads CSAPIQGANSPLHF. The CDR3 DNA reads as TGCAGTGCTCCCATACAGGGAGCGAATTCACCCCTCCACTTT. V and J are TRBV20-1 and TRBJ1-6; D is perhaps TRBD1 (6 bases). This CDR3 has 14 amino acids. Per the germline V gene, CDR1 is DFQATT and CDR2 is SNEGSKA (reference sequence). V shed 5 bases and J shed 7 bases, with 15 bases lying between them.

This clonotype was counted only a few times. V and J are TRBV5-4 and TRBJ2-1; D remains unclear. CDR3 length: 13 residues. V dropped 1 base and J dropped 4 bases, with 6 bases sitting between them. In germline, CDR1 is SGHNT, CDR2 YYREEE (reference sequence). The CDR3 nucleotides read TGTGCCAGCAGCTTGAGCCTTTACAATGAGCAGTTCTTC. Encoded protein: CASSLSLYNEQFF.

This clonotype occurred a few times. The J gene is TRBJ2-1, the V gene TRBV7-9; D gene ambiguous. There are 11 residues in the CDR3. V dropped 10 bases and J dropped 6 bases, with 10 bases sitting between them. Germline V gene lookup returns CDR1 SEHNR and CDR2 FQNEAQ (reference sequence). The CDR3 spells CATTVGNEQFF. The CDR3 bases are TGTGCCACCACCGTCGGCAATGAGCAGTTCTTC.

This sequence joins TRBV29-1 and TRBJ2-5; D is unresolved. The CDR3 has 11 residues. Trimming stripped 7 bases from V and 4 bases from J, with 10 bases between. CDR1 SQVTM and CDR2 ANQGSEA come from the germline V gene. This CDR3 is CSAGPRETQYF. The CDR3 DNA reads TGCAGCGCGGGCCCGAGAGAGACCCAGTACTTC.

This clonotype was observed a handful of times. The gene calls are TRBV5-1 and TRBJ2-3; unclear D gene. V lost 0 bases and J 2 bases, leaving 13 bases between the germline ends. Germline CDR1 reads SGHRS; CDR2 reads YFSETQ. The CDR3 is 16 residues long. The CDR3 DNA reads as TGCGCCAGCAGCTTGGCCGCCAAGGGTGTCACAGATACGCAGTATTTT. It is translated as CASSLAAKGVTDTQYF.

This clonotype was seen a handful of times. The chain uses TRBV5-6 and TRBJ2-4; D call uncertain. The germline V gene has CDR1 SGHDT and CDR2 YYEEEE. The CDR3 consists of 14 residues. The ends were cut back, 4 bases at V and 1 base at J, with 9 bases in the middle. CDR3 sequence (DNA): TGTGCCAGCAGCGTACGGATTGCCAAAAACATTCAGTACTTC. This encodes CASSVRIAKNIQYF.

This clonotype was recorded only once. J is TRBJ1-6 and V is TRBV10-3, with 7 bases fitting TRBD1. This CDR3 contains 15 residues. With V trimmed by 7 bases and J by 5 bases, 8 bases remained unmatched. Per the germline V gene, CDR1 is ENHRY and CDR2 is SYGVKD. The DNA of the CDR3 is TGTGCCATCACCCCAGACAGGGAGAATAATTCACCCCTCCACTTT. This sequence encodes CAITPDRENNSPLHF.

The CDR3 here is CSAMTYEQYF. Written as DNA, the CDR3 is TGCAGTGCTATGACCTACGAGCAGTACTTC. The chain combines TRBV20-1 with TRBJ2-7; no reliable D call. Germline CDR1 DFQATT, CDR2 SNEGSKA (reference sequence). V was shortened by 4 bases and J by 2 bases, with 3 bases between the two germline ends. There are 10 residues in the CDR3.

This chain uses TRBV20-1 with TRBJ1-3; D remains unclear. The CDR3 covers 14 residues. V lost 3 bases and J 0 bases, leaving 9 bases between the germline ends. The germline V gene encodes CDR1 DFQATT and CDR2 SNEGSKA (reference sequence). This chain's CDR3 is CSASGRSSGNTIYF. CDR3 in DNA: TGCAGTGCTAGCGGGCGCAGCTCTGGAAACACCATATATTTT.

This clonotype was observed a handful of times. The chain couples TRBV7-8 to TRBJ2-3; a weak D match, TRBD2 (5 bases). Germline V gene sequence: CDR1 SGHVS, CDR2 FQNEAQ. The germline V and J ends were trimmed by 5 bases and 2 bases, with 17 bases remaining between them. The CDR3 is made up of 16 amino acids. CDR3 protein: CASSRAASRYTDTQYF. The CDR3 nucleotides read TGTGCCAGCAGCCGAGCTGCTAGCAGGTACACAGATACGCAGTATTTT.

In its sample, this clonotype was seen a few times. The CDR3: CSVQEPPHSTDTQYF. CDR3 bases: TGCAGCGTTCAGGAGCCCCCCCACAGCACAGATACGCAGTATTTT. The chain carries TRBV29-1 and TRBJ2-3; D is uncertain. Trimming took 5 bases from V and 0 from J, leaving 15 bases between them. This CDR3 spans 15 amino acids. Germline V gene data show CDR1 as SQVTM and CDR2 as ANQGSEA.

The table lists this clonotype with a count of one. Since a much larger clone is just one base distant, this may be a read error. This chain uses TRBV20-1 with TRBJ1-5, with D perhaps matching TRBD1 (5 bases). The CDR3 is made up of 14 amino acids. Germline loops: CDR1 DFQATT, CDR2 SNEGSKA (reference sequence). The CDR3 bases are TGCGGTGCTAGAGGATTACAGGGCAATCAGCCCCAGCATTTT. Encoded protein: CGARGLQGNQPQHF.

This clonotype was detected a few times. CDR3 bases: TGTGCCAGCAGCCAAGACAGGGGTGTACACGAGCAGTACTTC. Residues: CASSQDRGVHEQYF. V and J are TRBV3-1 and TRBJ2-7, with a weak D call TRBD1 (6 bases). The CDR3 runs to 14 residues. Germline CDR1 LGHDT, CDR2 YNNKEL (reference sequence). Trimming took 0 bases from V and 5 from J, leaving 11 bases between them.

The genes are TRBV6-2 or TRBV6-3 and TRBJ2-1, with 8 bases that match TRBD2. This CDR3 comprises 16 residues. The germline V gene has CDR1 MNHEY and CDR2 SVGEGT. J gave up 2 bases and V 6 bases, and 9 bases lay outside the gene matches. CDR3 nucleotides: TGTGCCAGCAGCCCCGGTAGCGGGGACCCCTACAATGAGCAGTTCTTC. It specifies CASSPGSGDPYNEQFF.

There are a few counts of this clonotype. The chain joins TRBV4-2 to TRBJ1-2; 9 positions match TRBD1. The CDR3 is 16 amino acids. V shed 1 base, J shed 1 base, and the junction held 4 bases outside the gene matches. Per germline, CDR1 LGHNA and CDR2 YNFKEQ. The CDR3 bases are TGTGCCAGCAGCCAAGGTGGGACAGGGCTTAACTATGGCTACACCTTC. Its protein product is CASSQGGTGLNYGYTF.

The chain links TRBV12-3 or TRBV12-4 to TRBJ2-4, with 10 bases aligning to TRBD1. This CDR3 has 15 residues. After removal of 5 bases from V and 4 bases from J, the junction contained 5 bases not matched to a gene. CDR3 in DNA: TGTGCCAGCAGTCCTCCGGGACAGGGGAAAAACATTCAGTACTTC. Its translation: CASSPPGQGKNIQYF.

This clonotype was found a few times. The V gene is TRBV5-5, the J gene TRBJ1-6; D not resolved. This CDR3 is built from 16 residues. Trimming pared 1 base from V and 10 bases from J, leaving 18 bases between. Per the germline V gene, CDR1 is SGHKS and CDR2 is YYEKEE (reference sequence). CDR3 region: CASSLRAQDSGSPLHF. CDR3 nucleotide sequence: TGTGCCAGCAGCTTGAGGGCGCAGGACTCTGGGTCACCCCTCCACTTT.

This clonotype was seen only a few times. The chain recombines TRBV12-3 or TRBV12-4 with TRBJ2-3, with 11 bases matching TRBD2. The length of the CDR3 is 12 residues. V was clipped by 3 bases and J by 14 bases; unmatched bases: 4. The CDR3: CASSLTSGAPYF. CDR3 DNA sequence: TGTGCCAGCAGTTTGACTAGCGGGGCCCCGTATTTT.

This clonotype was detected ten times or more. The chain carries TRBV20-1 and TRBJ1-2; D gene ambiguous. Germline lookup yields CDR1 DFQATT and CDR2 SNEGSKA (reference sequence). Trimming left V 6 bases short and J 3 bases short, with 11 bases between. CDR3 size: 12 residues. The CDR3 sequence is CSAPGAYYGYTF. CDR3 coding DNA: TGCAGTGCGCCGGGAGCCTACTATGGCTACACCTTC.

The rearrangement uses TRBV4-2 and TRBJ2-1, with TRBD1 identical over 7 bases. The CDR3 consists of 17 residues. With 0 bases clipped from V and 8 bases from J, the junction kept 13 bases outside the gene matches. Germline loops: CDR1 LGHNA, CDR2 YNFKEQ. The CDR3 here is CASSQDFEGAAVDEQFF. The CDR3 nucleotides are TGTGCCAGCAGCCAAGATTTCGAGGGGGCGGCGGTCGATGAGCAGTTCTTC.

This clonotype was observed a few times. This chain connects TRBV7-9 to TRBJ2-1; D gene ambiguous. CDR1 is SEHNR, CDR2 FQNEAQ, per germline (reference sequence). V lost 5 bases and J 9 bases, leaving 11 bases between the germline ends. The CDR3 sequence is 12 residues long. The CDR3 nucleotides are TGTGCCAGCAGCCGAGGACCAATTGAGCAGTTCTTC. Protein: CASSRGPIEQFF.